A selection of T cell receptor beta chains follows, all from one sample in a study of CD8 T cells in Susac syndrome. One entry per CDR3 protein results from TCRdb running MiXCR on the immunoSEQ multiplex PCR reads. The table lists about 64,000 distinct CDR3 sequences, 90% to 95% of them singletons, with 0.5% to 0.7% in the top ten. Input material: CD8+ T cells from PBMCs. All receptors derive from a human donor with multiple sclerosis. CDR3s include the opening cysteine and the closing phenylalanine or tryptophan. D genes are given only for firm matches. The listing skips clone size in some rows; elsewhere it reads once, few, many or a size class.

TRBJ2-7 | - | TRBV6-6 | - | CASSRLLPNSYEQYF | TGTGCCAGCAGCCGACTTCTACCTAACTCCTACGAGCAGTACTTC
TRBJ2-5 | once | TRBV28 | - | CASSLTVQETQYF | TGTGCCAGCAGCTTGACAGTACAAGAGACCCAGTACTTC
TRBJ2-7 | - | TRBV7-9 | - | CASSLARNEQYF | TGTGCCAGCAGCTTAGCTAGAAACGAGCAGTACTTC
TRBJ1-1 | - | TRBV27 | - | CASRTAGSTEAFF | TGTGCCAGCAGGACGGCTGGGAGCACTGAAGCTTTCTTT
TRBJ2-1 | - | TRBV29-1 | TRBD2 | CSAPWTSGRAYGHNEQFF | TGCAGCGCTCCCTGGACTAGCGGGAGGGCATACGGACACAATGAGCAGTTCTTC
TRBJ2-3 | - | TRBV3-1 | - | CASSAGSSTDTQYF | TGTGCCAGCAGCGCAGGGTCTTCCACAGATACGCAGTATTTT
TRBJ2-7 | - | TRBV4-2 | - | CASSQGDEQYF | TGTGCCAGCAGCCAAGGGGACGAGCAGTACTTC
TRBJ1-2 | - | TRBV28 | - | CASRIQENYGYTF | TGTGCCAGCAGGATACAGGAGAACTATGGCTACACCTTC
TRBJ2-1 | - | TRBV19 | TRBD2 | CASSILAGVGNEQFF | TGTGCCAGTAGTATACTAGCGGGAGTGGGGAATGAGCAGTTCTTC
TRBJ2-1 | once | TRBV27 | TRBD2 | CASSDLAGGRNEQFF | TGTGCCAGCAGTGACCTAGCGGGAGGGAGAAATGAGCAGTTCTTC
TRBJ2-5 | - | TRBV28 | TRBD1 | CASSLGIERDSQETQYF | TGTGCCAGCAGTTTGGGGATAGAACGGGACAGTCAAGAGACCCAGTACTTC
TRBJ2-4 | - | TRBV12-3/TRBV12-4 | - | CASRSGGLNIQYF | TGTGCCAGCAGGTCGGGCGGATTAAACATTCAGTACTTC
TRBJ1-1 | - | TRBV7-9 | - | CASSGSSVTNTEAFF | TGTGCCAGCAGCGGATCTTCTGTTACGAACACTGAAGCTTTCTTT
TRBJ1-2 | - | TRBV20-1 | - | CSARGTIYTDGYTF | TGCAGTGCTAGAGGGACTATTTATACGGATGGCTACACCTTC
TRBJ2-1 | - | TRBV6-5 | TRBD2 | CASKLAGGFEQFF | TGTGCCAGCAAATTAGCGGGAGGGTTTGAGCAGTTCTTC
TRBJ2-1 | - | TRBV27 | TRBD2 | CASQLAGGPNEQFF | TGTGCCAGCCAACTAGCGGGAGGCCCTAATGAGCAGTTCTTC
TRBJ2-7 | - | TRBV3-1 | TRBD1 | CASSRDRGQEQYF | TGTGCCAGCAGCCGGGACAGGGGGCAAGAGCAGTACTTC
TRBJ2-1 | once | TRBV20-1 | - | CSARPRGRYNEQFF | TGCAGTGCTAGACCCCGGGGGCGATACAATGAGCAGTTCTTC
TRBJ2-7 | - | TRBV30 | - | CAWSSTSPGLYEQYF | TGTGCCTGGAGCTCCACATCTCCGGGACTTTACGAGCAGTACTTC
TRBJ2-5 | - | TRBV12-3/TRBV12-4 | - | CASGYGGGGETQYF | TGTGCCAGCGGGTACGGGGGCGGAGGGGAGACCCAGTACTTC
TRBJ1-5 | - | TRBV6-5 | TRBD1 | CASRDRLGGGQPQHF | TGTGCCAGCAGGGACAGGCTGGGAGGGGGGCAGCCCCAGCATTTT
TRBJ2-7 | - | TRBV28 | - | CASSHGSRSSYEQYF | TGTGCCAGCAGCCACGGATCTCGCAGCTCCTACGAGCAGTACTTC
TRBJ2-1 | - | TRBV29-1 | - | CSVEDDRGVSYNEQFF | TGCAGCGTTGAAGATGACCGAGGGGTGTCCTACAATGAGCAGTTCTTC
TRBJ2-7 | few | TRBV20-1 | TRBD1 | CSASPLGQGYEQYF | TGCAGTGCTTCTCCGCTGGGACAGGGCTACGAGCAGTACTTC
TRBJ2-1 | - | TRBV29-1 | TRBD2 | CSVDQAGVEQFF | TGCAGCGTTGACCAGGCGGGAGTTGAGCAGTTCTTC
TRBJ1-1 | few | TRBV28 | TRBD1 | CASSSGTANTEAFF | TGTGCCAGCAGTTCTGGGACAGCGAACACTGAAGCTTTCTTT
TRBJ1-2 | few | TRBV13 | - | CASSPTTGARGGYTF | TGTGCCAGCAGCCCCACGACAGGCGCACGAGGGGGCTACACCTTC
TRBJ2-7 | once | TRBV4-3 | - | CASSPGTSWGEQYF | TGCGCCAGCAGTCCAGGGACCTCTTGGGGAGAGCAGTACTTC
TRBJ2-3 | - | TRBV7-3 | TRBD2 | CASSSIASGGATDTQYF | TGTGCCAGCAGCTCCATCGCTAGCGGGGGCGCCACAGATACGCAGTATTTT
TRBJ1-2 | - | TRBV5-1 | TRBD1 | CASSGTGYYTF | TGCGCCAGCAGCGGGACAGGGTACTACACCTTC
TRBJ1-4 | - | TRBV7-9 | - | CASRKSGETNEKLFF | TGTGCCAGCAGGAAGTCCGGGGAGACTAATGAAAAACTGTTTTTT
TRBJ2-6 | once | TRBV28 | TRBD1 | CASRRGQVRSGANVLTF | TGTGCCAGCAGGAGGGGACAGGTTCGCTCTGGGGCCAACGTCCTGACTTTC
TRBJ1-1 | - | TRBV5-4 | TRBD1 | CASSTRDRAIEAFF | TGTGCCAGCAGTACACGGGACAGGGCGATTGAAGCTTTCTTT
TRBJ1-2 | - | TRBV2 | - | CASSEVTGDGYTF | TGTGCCAGCAGTGAGGTGACGGGGGATGGCTACACCTTC
TRBJ1-1 | - | TRBV30 | - | CAWSVGLGRTEAFF | TGTGCCTGGAGTGTAGGTTTAGGGAGGACTGAAGCTTTCTTT